In its sample, the clone carrying this TCR beta chain was seen a few times. The antigen is undetermined. This CDR3 comprises 12 residues. CDR1 and CDR2 from the germline V gene are DFQATT and SNEGSKA (reference sequence). V lost 2 bases and J lost 7, with 9 bases in between. The source of the sample is a study of response to subunit inactivated influenza vaccine. Study observations and caveats: There was a suggestion from the authors that each seasonal influenza vaccination recruits few new T cells.

One entry per CDR3 protein results from TCRdb running MiXCR on the RT-PCR reads. Here the sample spans 860,000 or so distinct CDR3 sequences, 21% being singletons. This TCR was recovered from a man in his forties or fifties who received an inactivated influenza vaccine. The input for sequencing was PBMCs from blood, taken 4 to 6 days after vaccination. This rearrangement joins TRBV20-1 to TRBJ1-5; D gene uncertain. CDR3 protein: CSARMGGQPQHF. In nucleotides, the CDR3 is TGCAGTGCTAGAATGGGAGGCCAGCCCCAGCATTTT.